The sequence of this T cell receptor (beta chain) was determined in a study of CD4 T cells in relation to SARS-CoV-2 and coronaviruses. Study as a whole: ViraFEST: roughly ten-day antigen culture of PBMCs, then TCR beta CDR3 sequencing. Overall study results and limits: Culture-expanded clones reflect memory recall rather than primary priming during culture.

Losses at the gene ends were 5 bases for V and 2 bases for J; bases not matched to a gene: 9. Germline lookup yields CDR1 SGHAT and CDR2 FQNNGV. The CDR3 is 16 residues long. Only one count was recorded for this clone. Its antigen is unknown. Profiling relied on immunoSEQ multiplex PCR, and the TCRdb table lists in-frame clones only, not all of them. This sample yields fewer than 35,000 clones, of which more than 75% are seen a single time; 3.4% belongs to the top ten. This chain links TRBV11-2 with TRBJ2-5; TRBD1 matches at 9 bases. The sample taken for sequencing was memory CD4+ T cells from PBMCs, cultured in vitro. The sequence came from an adult with COVID-19. Here the CDR3 DNA reads TGTGCCAGCAGCCCTGGGGACAGGGTTGCGCAAGAGACCCAGTACTTC. Residues: CASSPGDRVAQETQYF.